The 4 T cell receptor beta chains presented below share a single source sample, sequenced in a study of blood T cell repertoires in COVID-19. Using immunoSEQ multiplex PCR, the repertoire was profiled, and TCRdb retains in-frame clones only, with some absent. Of about 380,000 clones in the sample, roughly 86% were seen once. Material: PBMCs or T cells enriched from blood (not recorded which). All receptors come from a man aged 30 to 45 who had recovered from COVID-19.

The genes are TRBV9 and TRBJ1-4, with 7 bases that match TRBD1. The CDR3 extends over 17 amino acids. The V and J ends lost 4 bases and 0 bases, in that order; junction bases with no gene match: 9. CDR1 is SGDLS, CDR2 YYNGEE, per germline. CDR3 nucleotide sequence: TGTGCCAGCAGCCCGCACTGGGACAGACCAACTAATGAAAAACTGTTTTTT. As protein: CASSPHWDRPTNEKLFF.

The rearrangement joins TRBV5-4 to TRBJ2-7; 10 bases fit TRBD1. The V gene's germline CDR1 is SGHNT and CDR2 YYREEE (reference sequence). The CDR3 consists of 15 residues. V was clipped by 4 bases and J by 0 bases; unmatched bases: 4. CDR3: CASSTGTGVSYEQYF. CDR3 in DNA: TGTGCCAGCAGCACCGGGACAGGGGTCTCCTACGAGCAGTACTTC.

This clone was seen a handful of times. CDR3 region: CASSTMDRVTTEAFF. DNA for the CDR3: TGCGCCAGCAGCACCATGGACAGGGTCACCACTGAAGCTTTCTTT. The V and J genes are TRBV5-1 and TRBJ1-1; TRBD1 matches at 8 bases. Trimming at V came to 4 bases and at J to 4 bases, leaving 9 bases not matched to a gene. Germline V gives CDR1 SGHRS, CDR2 YFSETQ. This CDR3 has 15 residues.

This clone was found once. V usage is TRBV18 and J usage is TRBJ1-2; TRBD1 matches 7 bases. Germline lookup yields CDR1 KGHSH and CDR2 LQKENI. V was pared by 3 bases and J by 8 bases, with 9 bases of the junction left unmatched. This CDR3 contains 14 residues. In DNA form, the CDR3 reads TGTGCCAGCTCACCCCCGGGACAGACGGGAGGCTACACCTTC. Protein sequence: CASSPPGQTGGYTF.